Listed here are 29 T cell receptor beta chains from one sample, sequenced in a study of Graves' ophthalmopathy and Graves' hyperthyroidism. Amplification of TCR beta CDR3 regions used RNA transcripts. HTBI primers were employed in first-round RT-PCR, then a second-round multiplex PCR followed. TCRdb re-analysed the multiplex PCR reads in MiXCR, keeping a single row per CDR3 protein. The table has about 480,000 distinct CDR3 sequences, under 15% seen once. Sequences were obtained from blood. These TCRs come from a woman under 40 with Graves' ophthalmopathy.

The V call is TRBV28, the J call TRBJ1-5, with D maybe TRBD1 (5 bases). The CDR3 length is 17 residues. The germline CDR1 and CDR2 sequences are MDHEN and SYDVKM. V was trimmed by 6 bases and J by 10 bases, leaving 28 bases between them. The CDR3 DNA reads as TGTGCCAGCAGCTGGACACTTAGAGGGGACCTTAGCGGTCCCCAGCATTTT. Translated: CASSWTLRGDLSGPQHF.

The table lists this clonotype with a few counts. CDR3 loop: CASSLGPGTGMNTEAFF. CDR3 coding DNA: TGCGCCAGCAGCCTAGGTCCCGGGACAGGGATGAACACTGAAGCTTTCTTT. The chain joins TRBV5-1 to TRBJ1-1, with 9 bases lining up with TRBD1. This CDR3 spans 17 amino acids. Trimming took 4 bases from V and 0 from J; bases not matched to a gene: 10. CDR1 SGHRS and CDR2 YFSETQ come from the germline V gene.

The table lists this clonotype with many counts. CDR3 DNA sequence: TGTGCCAGCAGTTACACGGGACAGAGTACTAACTATGGCTACACCTTC. It yields the protein CASSYTGQSTNYGYTF. This chain links TRBV6-9 with TRBJ1-2; 7 nucleotides match TRBD1. Germline loops: CDR1 MNHGY, CDR2 SVAAGI. This CDR3 spans 16 amino acids. J lost 0 bases, V lost 3 bases, and 7 bases had no gene match.

The chain carries TRBV15 and TRBJ1-2; D is uncertain. The CDR3 extends over 15 amino acids. Germline-derived CDR1 and CDR2 are LNHNV and YYDKDF (reference sequence). Trimming took off 0 bases at V and 1 base at J, with 9 bases between the two ends. The CDR3 nucleotides read TGTGCCACCAGCAGAGATCCAGGAGTTAACTATGGCTACACCTTC. Protein: CATSRDPGVNYGYTF.

This clonotype was counted between two and nine times. For the CDR3, the DNA is TGTGCCAGCAGTGAAGGGGTGTCCACGGGACGGATTAACTATGGCTACACCTTC. Protein: CASSEGVSTGRINYGYTF. The V call is TRBV2, the J call TRBJ1-2, with D possibly TRBD1 on 5 matching bases. The CDR3 has 18 amino acids. The V and J ends lost 1 base and 1 base respectively, with 19 bases between them. Germline assignment: CDR1 SNHLY and CDR2 FYNNEI.

In this sample, this clonotype turned up many times. This chain links TRBV24-1 with TRBJ1-5; D possibly corresponds to TRBD1 (6 bases). The V end was cut by 10 bases, the J end by 5 bases, with 14 bases between. The CDR3 is made up of 13 amino acids. Germline CDR1 is KGHDR and CDR2 is SFDVKD. The CDR3 sequence: CATQSRGDQPQHF. The CDR3 DNA follows: TGTGCCACTCAGAGCAGGGGAGATCAGCCCCAGCATTTT.

This clonotype has ten or more counts. The genes are TRBV12-3 or TRBV12-4 and TRBJ1-1; maybe TRBD1 (5 bases). The germline V and J ends were trimmed by 7 bases and 4 bases, with 10 bases remaining between them. There are 12 residues in the CDR3. The CDR3, as DNA: TGTGCCAGCAACACCGGGGGCACTGAAGCTTTCTTT. Translating gives CASNTGGTEAFF.

This clonotype was seen at least ten times. The rearrangement uses TRBV5-1 and TRBJ2-7; a weak D match, TRBD2 (7 bases). This CDR3 is built from 14 residues. Per germline, CDR1 SGHRS and CDR2 YFSETQ. V gave up 4 bases and J gave up 6 bases, with 17 bases separating them. In DNA, the CDR3 is TGCGCCAGCAGCACCGGCGGGAGAGGGGGCGAGCAGTACTTC. This gives the protein CASSTGGRGGEQYF.

This clonotype was seen many times. This chain uses TRBV14 with TRBJ1-6; D gene uncertain. V gave up 6 bases and J gave up 0 bases, with 12 bases separating them. The CDR3 is made up of 16 amino acids. Germline assignment: CDR1 SGHDN and CDR2 FVKESK. CDR3 bases: TGTGCCAGCAGTACCGCACACAGCTCCTATAATTCACCCCTCCACTTT. The encoded protein is CASSTAHSSYNSPLHF.

This clonotype was recorded at least ten times. V gene TRBV5-1 combines with J gene TRBJ2-7; D might be TRBD1 (6 bases). CDR1 is SGHRS and CDR2 is YFSETQ in the germline V gene. CDR3 length equals 13 residues. V was pared by 1 base and J by 2 bases, with 7 bases between. The CDR3 loop is CASSLTGTYEQYF. DNA for the CDR3: TGCGCCAGCAGCTTGACAGGGACCTACGAGCAGTACTTC.

About this clonotype itself: This could be a read error, since a much larger clone is one nucleotide away. This is likely a read error, given that the CDR3 carries no conserved phenylalanine or tryptophan at its end. The CDR3 reads CASSPPYLYGYTY. The CDR3 nucleotides are TGTGCCAGCAGCCCCCCTTATCTCTATGGCTACACCTAC. This chain joins TRBV7-9 and TRBJ1-2; D gene uncertain. V was trimmed by 5 bases and J by 4 bases, leaving 11 bases between them. Germline V CDR1 and CDR2: SEHNR, FQNEAQ (reference sequence). This CDR3 contains 13 residues.

This clonotype showed up just a few times. The chain carries TRBV4-1 and TRBJ1-2, with D tentatively TRBD1 (6 bases). Germline V gene lookup returns CDR1 MGHRA and CDR2 YSYEKL. V lost 0 bases to trimming and J lost 8 bases, with 13 bases between them. This CDR3 is built from 14 residues. The CDR3 sequence: CASSQETGRWGYTF. CDR3 nucleotides: TGCGCCAGCAGCCAAGAGACAGGTCGGTGGGGCTACACCTTC.

This clonotype was seen repeatedly, ten times or more. The chain couples TRBV6-1 to TRBJ1-2; D uncertain. Germline-derived CDR1 and CDR2 are MNHNS and SASEGT. The CDR3 length is 12 residues. Between the trimmed V and J ends, which lost 2 bases and 4 bases, there was a span of 5 bases. The CDR3 loop reads CASSERAYGYTF. For the CDR3, the DNA is TGTGCCAGCAGTGAACGGGCCTATGGCTACACCTTC.

Many counts were recorded for this clonotype. V usage is TRBV6-1 and J usage is TRBJ2-7, with D perhaps matching TRBD2 (6 bases). The CDR3 length is 14 residues. V was trimmed by 3 bases and J by 6 bases, leaving 15 bases between them. Germline lookup yields CDR1 MNHNS and CDR2 SASEGT. The CDR3 nucleotides are TGTGCCAGCAGTGAGAGACTAGGGGTATCCGAGCAGTACTTC. This gives the protein CASSERLGVSEQYF.

This clonotype was seen repeatedly, ten times or more. The V gene is TRBV6-1, the J gene TRBJ2-5, with D perhaps matching TRBD1 (5 bases). This CDR3 spans 13 amino acids. CDR1 is MNHNS and CDR2 is SASEGT in the germline V gene. Trimming removed 7 bases from V and 1 base from J, with 10 bases in between. The CDR3 DNA is TGTGCCAGCACCCAAAGGGGCCAAGAGACCCAGTACTTC. This codes for CASTQRGQETQYF.

This clonotype has at least ten counts. This chain links TRBV4-1 with TRBJ2-2; TRBD2 matches 8 bases. The CDR3 contains 15 residues. CDR1 is MGHRA, CDR2 YSYEKL, per germline. Trimming removed 7 bases from V and 7 bases from J; junction bases left unmatched: 11. The CDR3 DNA reads as TGCGCCAGCAATTACGTGACTAGCGTCCACGGGGAGCTGTTTTTT. Its protein is CASNYVTSVHGELFF.

On this clonotype itself: A much larger clonotype is one base distant, so this may be a read error. It is likely a read error, because the conserved phenylalanine at the end of the CDR3 is missing. The chain carries TRBV12-3 or TRBV12-4 and TRBJ2-2; 8 positions match TRBD2. Unmatched junction bases numbered 10, after V lost 6 bases and J lost 7 bases. This CDR3 is built from 15 residues. The CDR3 DNA reads TGTGCCAGCAGCTTCAGCGGGAGTCCTCGCGGGGAGCTGTTTCTT. The encoded protein is CASSFSGSPRGELFL.

This clonotype was seen at least ten times. This chain links TRBV12-3 or TRBV12-4 with TRBJ2-7; D is ambiguous. The V end was cut by 2 bases, the J end by 5 bases, with 10 bases between. This CDR3 is built from 13 residues. DNA for the CDR3: TGTGCCAGCAGTTTACGTCTACCGAACGAGCAGTACTTC. Translated: CASSLRLPNEQYF.

This clonotype has ten or more counts. The gene calls are TRBV6-1 and TRBJ2-2; D uncertain. V lost 8 bases, J lost 7 bases, and 8 bases lay in between. CDR3 length: 11 amino acids. CDR1 is MNHNS and CDR2 is SASEGT in the germline V gene. DNA for the CDR3: TGTGCCAGCGGTGGTTTCGGGGAGCTGTTTTTT. Translation: CASGGFGELFF.

This clonotype was counted many times. The gene calls are TRBV29-1 and TRBJ1-2; D is unclear. Per germline, CDR1 SQVTM and CDR2 ANQGSEA. V lost 3 bases, J lost 8 bases, and 16 bases lay in between. This CDR3 comprises 13 residues. This CDR3 is CSVEIYNGSGYTF. DNA for the CDR3: TGCAGCGTTGAGATCTATAACGGGAGCGGCTACACCTTC. The full variable domain, its missing parts supplied by reference TRBV29-1 and TRBJ1-2, is SAVISQKPSRDICQRGTSLTIQCQVDSQVTMMFWYRQQPGQSLTLIATANQGSEATYESGFVIDKFPISRPNLTFSTLTVSNMSPEDSSIYLCSVEIYNGSGYTFGSGTRLTVV.

At least ten counts were recorded for this clonotype. The chain employs TRBV10-3 and TRBJ2-7; D is uncertain. Germline-derived CDR1 and CDR2 are ENHRY and SYGVKD. This CDR3 is 15 amino acids long. The V end lost 7 bases, the J end lost 0 bases, and 16 bases lay between the germline ends. CDR3 protein: CAITEGIVSSYEQYF. The CDR3 DNA is TGTGCCATCACCGAAGGTATAGTGAGCTCCTACGAGCAGTACTTC.

This clonotype was detected ten times or more. One junction end does not reproduce the germline sequence, and a read error may be involved. V gene TRBV6-1 combines with J gene TRBJ2-5, with a possible D match to TRBD2 (6 bases). The CDR3 loop spans 16 amino acids. Germline CDR1 reads MNHNS; CDR2 reads SASEGT. CDR3 in DNA: TGTGCCAGCAGCGAAGGTGGCGGGGTGGGTACGCAGACCCAGTACTTC. It codes for CASSEGGGVGTQTQYF.

Comment on this clonotype: This CDR3 fails to terminate in the conserved phenylalanine or tryptophan, so it likely reflects a read error. V gene TRBV11-2 combines with J gene TRBJ2-5, with no clear D. V was shortened by 2 bases and J by 0 bases, with 16 bases between the two germline ends. Germline V gene lookup returns CDR1 SGHAT and CDR2 FQNNGV. CDR3 length: 17 residues. CDR3 coding DNA: TGTGCCAGCAGCTTAACTGTGAGGTTGGGATACCAAGAGACCCAGTACCTC. This sequence encodes CASSLTVRLGYQETQYL.

The chain uses TRBV4-3 and TRBJ1-2, with D maybe TRBD1 (5 bases). The CDR3 covers 14 residues. Germline lookup yields CDR1 LGHNA and CDR2 YSLEER. V lost 4 bases and J 0 bases, leaving 9 bases between the germline ends. CDR3 DNA sequence: TGCGCCAGCAGCCGTACGACAGCTAACTATGGCTACACCTTC. It codes for CASSRTTANYGYTF.

The table lists this clonotype with many counts. The chain uses TRBV11-1 and TRBJ2-2; 11 bases match TRBD2. V lost 5 bases to trimming and J lost 5 bases; unmatched junction nucleotides: 7. Germline assignment: CDR1 SGHAT and CDR2 FQDESV (reference sequence). This CDR3 has 16 amino acids. The CDR3 DNA is TGTGCCAGCAGCCAACTAGCGGGGGTCGGGACCGGGGAGCTGTTTTTT. Protein sequence: CASSQLAGVGTGELFF.

This clonotype was counted many times. V usage is TRBV7-2 and J usage is TRBJ2-7; perhaps D is TRBD1 or TRBD2 (5 bases each). CDR3 size: 13 residues. Trimming took 5 bases from V and 5 from J, leaving 13 bases between them. CDR1 and CDR2 from the germline V gene are SGHTA and FQGNSA. The CDR3 region has the DNA TGTGCCAGCAGCACCATGGGGGTGGACGAGCAGTACTTC. Its protein product is CASSTMGVDEQYF. The variable domain in full, completed from reference TRBV7-2 and TRBJ2-7, reads GAGVSQSPSNKVTEKGKDVELRCDPISGHTALYWYRQSLGQGLEFLIYFQGNSAPDKSGLPSDRFSAERTGGSVSTLTIQRTQQEDSAVYLCASSTMGVDEQYFGPGTRLTVT.

This clonotype was observed many times. The CDR3 DNA is TGTGCCACCAGCCCCCTAGGGACTAGCGGGGCGAACACCGGGGAGCTGTTTTTT. Encoded protein: CATSPLGTSGANTGELFF. V usage is TRBV24-1 and J usage is TRBJ2-2; 13 nucleotides line up with TRBD2. V lost 7 bases, J lost 0 bases, and 7 bases stayed unmatched. Germline CDR1 is KGHDR and CDR2 is SFDVKD. This CDR3 spans 18 amino acids.

This clonotype was detected ten times or more. V is TRBV28 and J is TRBJ2-2; TRBD2 is a possible D gene (6 bases). Germline CDR1 MDHEN, CDR2 SYDVKM. The CDR3 runs to 15 residues. Trimming pared 0 bases from V and 3 bases from J, leaving 8 bases between. This chain's CDR3 is CASSLWGGYTGELFF. The CDR3 bases are TGTGCCAGCAGTTTATGGGGGGGATACACCGGGGAGCTGTTTTTT.

This clonotype appeared many times. This chain connects TRBV6-1 to TRBJ1-5; weak D call: TRBD1 (6 bases). Germline V gene sequence: CDR1 MNHNS, CDR2 SASEGT. The V and J ends lost 0 bases and 7 bases respectively, with 16 bases between them. There are 16 residues in the CDR3. As DNA, the CDR3 is TGTGCCAGCAGTGAAGCTCTTGAGCAGGGGAGGCAGCCCCAGCATTTT. The encoded protein is CASSEALEQGRQPQHF.